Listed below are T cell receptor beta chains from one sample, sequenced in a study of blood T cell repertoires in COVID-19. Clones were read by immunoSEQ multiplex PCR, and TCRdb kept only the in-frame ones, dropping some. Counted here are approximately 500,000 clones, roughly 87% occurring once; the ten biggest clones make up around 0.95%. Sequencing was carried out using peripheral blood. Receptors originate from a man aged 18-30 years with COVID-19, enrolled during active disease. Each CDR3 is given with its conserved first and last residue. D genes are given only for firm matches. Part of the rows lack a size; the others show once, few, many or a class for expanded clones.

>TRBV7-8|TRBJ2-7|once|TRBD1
TGTGCCAGCAGCCCGCGGACAGGACTTACGGGGGAGCAGTACTTC
CASSPRTGLTGEQYF
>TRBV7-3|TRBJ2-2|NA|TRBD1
TGTGCCAGCAGCTTACAGGGGGCTGGGTCCGGGGAGCTGTTTTTT
CASSLQGAGSGELFF
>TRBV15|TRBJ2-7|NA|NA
TGTGCCACCAGCAGAGTCGGTAGCGGAGGCCCCTACGAGCAGTACTTC
CATSRVGSGGPYEQYF
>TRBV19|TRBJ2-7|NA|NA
TGTGCCAGTAGTACAACAGGGATTGAGTACGAGCAGTACTTC
CASSTTGIEYEQYF
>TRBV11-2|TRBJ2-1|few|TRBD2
TGTGCCAGCAGCCTTGGGGGAAGCGGGGGTTCCTACAATGAGCAGTTCTTC
CASSLGGSGGSYNEQFF
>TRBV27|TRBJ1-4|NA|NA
TGTGCCAGCAGTTTATTTGGCCGGCAGGGTACGGAAAAACTGTTTTTT
CASSLFGRQGTEKLFF
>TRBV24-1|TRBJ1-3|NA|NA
TGTGCCACCAGTGACACAGGGAGTGGAAACACCATATATTTT
CATSDTGSGNTIYF
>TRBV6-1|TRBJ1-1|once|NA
TGTGCCAGCAGTGAACCAGCCGGGAAGAGGAACACTGAAGCTTTCTTT
CASSEPAGKRNTEAFF
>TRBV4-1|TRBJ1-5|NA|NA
TGCGCCAGCAGCCAAGATCCACAGCAGCCCCAGCATTTT
CASSQDPQQPQHF
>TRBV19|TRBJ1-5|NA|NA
TGTGCCAGTAGTATCTTCTTTGGAGGGTATAGCAATCAGCCCCAGCATTTT
CASSIFFGGYSNQPQHF
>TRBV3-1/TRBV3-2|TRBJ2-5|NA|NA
TGTGCCAGCAGCCAAGCACAGGGCCAAGAGACCCAGTACTTC
CASSQAQGQETQYF